This T cell receptor beta chain was obtained from a study of blood T cell repertoires in COVID-19. Study as a whole: Italy, Spain and the United States were the sources of the convalescent and acute COVID-19 samples. From T cells, B-cell-depleted T cells, or PBMCs came the material, which was cDNA or gDNA.

This clone was found a few times. Data came from immunoSEQ multiplex PCR; TCRdb stores just in-frame clones and leaves some out. The sample records about 120,000 clones, around nine tenths being singletons. The sample taken for sequencing was peripheral blood. The sequence came from a woman of 80 years or more with acute or convalescent COVID-19.

The CDR3 DNA is TGCGCCAGCAGCTCTAGAGACATGACGACTAGCGAGCAGTACTTC. Translating it yields CASSSRDMTTSEQYF. The gene calls are TRBV5-1 and TRBJ2-7; D may be TRBD2 (6 bases). Trimming took off 3 bases at V and 6 bases at J, with 19 bases between the two ends. The CDR3 totals 15 residues. Per germline, CDR1 SGHRS and CDR2 YFSETQ.